This T cell receptor (beta chain) was recovered during a study of blood T cells in healthy people across ages. Trimming took 4 bases from V and 5 from J; bases not matched to a gene: 7. Germline V gene data show CDR1 as SGHDT and CDR2 as YYEEEE. The CDR3 totals 14 residues. Next came a second PCR, run for roughly 6 to 11 cycles, which used a sample-barcoded 5' primer along with a J-beta primer mix. TCRdb called the 5' RACE reads again in MiXCR, with one record for every CDR3 protein. The table lists approximately 810,000 distinct CDR3 sequences, around 26% of them singletons. The chain uses TRBV5-6 and TRBJ1-2; 8 bases map to TRBD1. This sequence was found in a woman older than 75 in good health. The sample taken for sequencing was blood. CDR3 residues: CASSATGTGYGYTF. The CDR3 region has the DNA TGTGCCAGCAGCGCGACCGGGACAGGATATGGCTACACCTTC.